Included here is one TCR beta chain sequence, with context. Its antigen remains unidentified. Nothing much larger sits one base from this clone, and base qualities are not available. The receptor library was made with the immunoSEQ multiplex PCR assay. Each sample had 9 x 10^4 or so TCR templates assayed by the deep sequencing platform. Genomic DNA extracted from sorted T cells was used for TCRbeta CDR3 sequencing. On the authors' methods: The R programming language was used for clonal analysis of TCRbeta CDR3 data. Comparing unstimulated samples against CFSE-low samples taken after the reaction was how alloreactive CD4+ and CD8+ clones were defined. Regulatory or non-regulatory origin of alloreactive CD4+ clones was assigned by matching sequences to the sorted unstimulated Treg and non-Treg repertoires. The immuneACCESS repertoire file appears here via TCRdb, limited to in-frame rearrangements. These files lack a portion of the clones; in checked studies, under half of the deficit traces to unresolved V genes, and the cause of the others is not known. V and J calls and clone size are those listed in that table; D and trimming were worked out from the DNA. A total of 100,000 or so clones appear in this sample, roughly 92% of them only once. The top ten clones comprise under 0.7% of the sample.

V and J lose 3 bases and 5 bases, and a span of 3 bases separates them. CDR1 and CDR2, per the germline V gene (reference sequence), are LNHDA and SQIVND. From cysteine to phenylalanine, the CDR3 is 11 amino acids long. CDR3 DNA is the only sequence kept; it has 33 bases, read in frame from the first base. Sorted unstimulated T cells and proliferating T cells recovered from mixed lymphocyte reactions were subjected to TCRbeta CDR3 sequencing. Fresh whole blood from 9 to 10 HLA-typed healthy donors served as the source for isolating PBMCs. Unstimulated CD4+ regulatory T cells were FACS-sorted to map the origin of alloreactive clones. The sample belongs to a study of siplizumab effects on memory and regulatory T cells (dated by TCRdb to about 2019). About the study as a whole: The study looked at the effect of siplizumab, an anti-CD2 antibody, on alloreactive T-cell subsets in allogeneic mixed lymphocyte reactions made from human PBMCs. What the work shows at the level of the full study, not this receptor alone: Among mappable alloreactive CD4+ clones, an average Treg-derived fraction of 68.8% was observed with siplizumab, compared with 26.9% in control reactions. The cumulative frequency of alloreactive sequences that could be traced back to unstimulated CD4+ memory T cells was significantly reduced by siplizumab. For roughly 75-97% of proliferating CD4+ or CD8+ clones, no naive or memory phenotype could be assigned. The suppressive function of proliferating Tregs from siplizumab cultures was not functionally confirmed. Because sequences at frequencies below about 10^-5 were poorly captured, only a minor fraction of alloreactive clones could be mapped back to unstimulated subsets. Compared with memory T cells, unstimulated naive T cells appeared more diverse, and naive cells seemed to make a substantial contribution to the alloresponse.

This TCR was recovered from a human donor in good health. The chain is assembled from TRBV19 and TRBJ2-3; the D gene cannot be named for sure. Material for sequencing was Tregs sorted from blood. The nucleotide sequence reads as follows: TGTGCCAGTAGTATCAAAGATACGCAGTATTTT. The translation is CASSIKDTQYF.